These 5 T cell receptor beta chains were sequenced from one sample in a study of T cells in Graves' hyperthyroidism and ophthalmopathy. RNA transcripts yielded amplified TCR beta CDR3 regions. HTBI primers were the set used in a first-round RT-PCR of the TCR CDR3. One entry per CDR3 protein, called by TCRdb with MiXCR from the multiplex PCR reads. The table records about 570,000 distinct CDR3 sequences, 14% of them present only once. The source material was blood. These receptors all come from a woman between 35 and 50 years old with Graves' hyperthyroidism.

This clonotype was recorded at least ten times. This chain uses TRBV28 with TRBJ2-7, with 8 positions matching TRBD2. Germline CDR1 and CDR2: MDHEN and SYDVKM. The V segment lost 9 bases and the J segment 2 bases; nucleotides outside the gene matches: 12. The CDR3 covers 15 residues. CDR3 DNA sequence: TGTGCCAGTACCAAAAGCGGGAGTGGGGCCTACGAGCAGTACTTC. Its translation: CASTKSGSGAYEQYF.

At least ten counts were recorded for this clonotype. V and J are TRBV5-8 and TRBJ1-2; D is unclear. The V gene's germline CDR1 is SGHTS and CDR2 YDEGEE. This CDR3 is 15 amino acids long. V dropped 3 bases and J dropped 8 bases, with 20 bases sitting between them. The CDR3 sequence is CASSYAGTLGGGYTF. DNA for the CDR3: TGTGCCAGCAGCTACGCGGGAACCCTGGGAGGGGGCTACACCTTC.

The chain links TRBV29-1 to TRBJ2-2; D not certain. The CDR3 is made up of 11 amino acids. Trimming removed 5 bases from V and 1 base from J, with 2 bases in between. CDR1 and CDR2 (germline): SQVTM, ANQGSEA. CDR3 DNA: TGCAGCGTTTTGAACACCGGGGAGCTGTTTTTT. Translation gives CSVLNTGELFF.

This clonotype was recorded at least ten times. This rearrangement joins TRBV2 to TRBJ2-5, with TRBD1 as a possible D gene (6 bases). Trimming took off 6 bases at V and 3 bases at J, with 11 bases between the two ends. The CDR3 loop spans 13 amino acids. CDR1 SNHLY and CDR2 FYNNEI come from the germline V gene. The CDR3 nucleotides read TGTGCCAGCAGCCGGGACATAGAAGAGACCCAGTACTTC. Its translation is CASSRDIEETQYF.

This clonotype was picked up many times. The chain couples TRBV28 to TRBJ2-3; 9 bases fit TRBD1. J lost 0 bases, V lost 5 bases, and 12 bases had no gene match. CDR3 length: 18 amino acids. Germline CDR1 and CDR2: MDHEN and SYDVKM. In DNA form, the CDR3 reads TGTGCCAGCAGTCCGCAAGGACAGGGGTATATGAGCACAGATACGCAGTATTTT. Translating gives CASSPQGQGYMSTDTQYF.